These 22 T cell receptor beta chains share one sample of origin, sequenced in a study of radiation and T cells in renal cell carcinoma. Documented time point: baseline pretreatment blood. The sample's treatment: 15 Gy SBRT to primary tumor, nephrectomy 4 weeks later. Repertoires were generated with immunoSEQ multiplex PCR, while TCRdb's copy carries only in-frame clones and drops some. The sample records roughly 100,000 clones, around 88% being singletons. Source: blood, taken from a patient whose treatment included radiotherapy and nephrectomy. The receptors derive from a man between 45 and 60 years old with renal cell carcinoma.

In its sample, this clone was seen once. The V and J genes are TRBV14 and TRBJ2-7; possible D gene TRBD1, 5 bases. The CDR3 length is 16 residues. Germline values: CDR1 SGHDN, CDR2 FVKESK. The V end lost 1 base, the J end lost 3 bases, and 16 bases lay between the germline ends. The CDR3 sequence is CASSQGQGPTIYEQYF. The CDR3 region has the DNA TGTGCCAGCAGCCAAGGTCAGGGTCCCACTATCTACGAGCAGTACTTC.

V is TRBV10-1 and J is TRBJ1-5, with D tentatively TRBD1 (5 bases). Germline V lookup: CDR1 WNHNN, CDR2 SYGVQD (reference sequence). The CDR3 length is 13 residues. V lost 9 bases and J lost 6, with 15 bases in between. CDR3 amino acids: CASPPLGLQPQHF. CDR3 nucleotides: TGCGCCAGTCCCCCTCTGGGGCTTCAGCCCCAGCATTTT.

V usage is TRBV5-4 and J usage is TRBJ2-2; D perhaps matches TRBD2 (6 bases). Trimming removed 4 bases from V and 8 bases from J, with 18 bases in between. Germline-derived CDR1 and CDR2 are SGHNT and YYREEE (reference sequence). This CDR3 has 15 residues. This CDR3 is CASSPQAGTMGELFF. The CDR3 nucleotides are TGTGCCAGCAGCCCACAGGCGGGAACAATGGGGGAGCTGTTTTTT.

The genes are TRBV5-1 and TRBJ1-1; no clear D gene. CDR1 is SGHRS, CDR2 YFSETQ, per germline. V lost 3 bases and J 1 base, leaving 13 bases between the germline ends. CDR3 length equals 15 residues. In DNA, the CDR3 is TGCGCCAGCAGCTCGAAAGAGGACTGGAACACTGAAGCTTTCTTT. Translated, it gives CASSSKEDWNTEAFF.

This chain joins TRBV5-8 and TRBJ2-5; D is uncertain. CDR3 length: 13 residues. V dropped 5 bases and J dropped 4 bases, with 12 bases sitting between them. Germline-derived CDR1 and CDR2 are SGHTS and YDEGEE. The DNA for the CDR3 is TGTGCCAGCAGGGGCTGGCGCGGAGAGACCCAGTACTTC. Translated, it gives CASRGWRGETQYF. Full variable domain (remainder filled in from reference TRBV5-8 and TRBJ2-5): EAGVTQSPTHLIKTRGQQATLRCSPISGHTSVYWYQQALGLGLQFLLWYDEGEERNRGNFPPRFSGRQFPNYSSELNVNALELEDSALYLCASRGWRGETQYFGPGTRLLVL.

The V and J genes are TRBV6-1 and TRBJ2-2; 7 positions agree with TRBD1. The V gene's germline CDR1 is MNHNS and CDR2 SASEGT. With 2 bases clipped from V and 2 bases from J, the junction kept 14 bases outside the gene matches. The CDR3 is 19 amino acids. CDR3 sequence: CASSEIRPLRGINTGELFF. The CDR3 DNA reads TGTGCCAGCAGTGAAATACGTCCCCTCAGGGGGATCAACACCGGGGAGCTGTTTTTT.

CDR3 DNA: TGTGCCAGCAGCTCCGGGAGCTCCTACGAGCAGTACTTC. Translation gives CASSSGSSYEQYF. V usage is TRBV13 and J usage is TRBJ2-7; D perhaps matches TRBD2 (6 bases). The CDR3 is 13 residues long. Germline CDR1 PRHDT, CDR2 FYEKMQ (reference sequence). V lost 4 bases and J 0 bases, leaving 7 bases between the germline ends.

J is TRBJ2-5 and V is TRBV19; D may be TRBD1 (6 bases). Germline-derived CDR1 and CDR2 are LNHDA and SQIVND (reference sequence). V lost 4 bases and J 2 bases, leaving 17 bases between the germline ends. The CDR3 is 16 amino acids. The CDR3 loop is CASSTQRTVVQETQYF. The CDR3 nucleotides are TGTGCCAGTAGTACCCAAAGGACAGTGGTACAAGAGACCCAGTACTTC.

The chain has TRBV5-1 and TRBJ1-2; possible D gene TRBD1, 5 bases. CDR1 and CDR2 from the germline V gene are SGHRS and YFSETQ. This CDR3 has 15 amino acids. V lost 0 bases and J lost 0, with 9 bases in between. CDR3 sequence (DNA): TGCGCCAGCAGCTTGGAGGGGAATACTAACTATGGCTACACCTTC. This translates into CASSLEGNTNYGYTF.

The CDR3 reads CSVVRAPQTNNEQYF. CDR3 bases: TGCAGCGTGGTGCGAGCCCCCCAAACGAATAACGAGCAGTACTTC. The rearrangement joins TRBV29-1 to TRBJ2-7, with D uncertain. CDR3 length: 15 residues. Trimming took off 6 bases at V and 5 bases at J, with 23 bases between the two ends. Germline loops: CDR1 SQVTM, CDR2 ANQGSEA.

The V call is TRBV5-1, the J call TRBJ2-7; 7 positions agree with TRBD1. CDR1 and CDR2 from the germline V gene are SGHRS and YFSETQ. CDR3 length: 14 amino acids. Losses at the gene ends were 2 bases for V and 4 bases for J; bases not matched to a gene: 6. CDR3 DNA sequence: TGCGCCAGCAGCTTTACAGGGGCGGCATACGAGCAGTACTTC. Protein product: CASSFTGAAYEQYF.

This clone was seen a single time. The chain combines TRBV28 with TRBJ2-3; 7 bases map to TRBD1. This CDR3 spans 14 amino acids. Germline values: CDR1 MDHEN, CDR2 SYDVKM. V shed 4 bases, J shed 3 bases, and the junction held 4 bases outside the gene matches. The DNA for the CDR3 is TGTGCCAGCAGTTCGGGACAGCTAACAGATACGCAGTATTTT. Translation: CASSSGQLTDTQYF. The full variable domain, rest sourced from reference TRBV28 and TRBJ2-3, is DVKVTQSSRYLVKRTGEKVFLECVQDMDHENMFWYRQDPGLGLRLIYFSYDVKMKEKGDIPEGYSVSREKKERFSLILESASTNQTSMYLCASSSGQLTDTQYFGPGTRLTVL.

The chain has TRBV7-2 and TRBJ2-7; D is ambiguous. The CDR3 totals 14 residues. CDR1 SGHTA and CDR2 FQGNSA come from the germline V gene. Between the trimmed V and J ends, which lost 1 base and 2 bases, there was a span of 9 bases. The CDR3 sequence is CASSLVTLAYEQYF. In DNA form, the CDR3 reads TGTGCCAGCAGCTTAGTGACTTTAGCCTACGAGCAGTACTTC.

CDR3 DNA sequence: TGTGCCAGCAGCCAACGACAGGCCTACACAGATACGCAGTATTTT. It encodes CASSQRQAYTDTQYF. The gene calls are TRBV14 and TRBJ2-3; D may be TRBD1 (6 bases). The CDR3 spans 15 residues. V was cut by 2 bases and J by 2 bases, with 11 bases left in between. Germline CDR1 is SGHDN and CDR2 is FVKESK.

This clone came up many times. This chain uses TRBV6-5 with TRBJ2-7, with TRBD2 matching 8 bases. Germline V CDR1 and CDR2: MNHEY, SVGAGI. V gave up 8 bases and J gave up 5 bases; unmatched junction bases: 8. The CDR3 length is 13 residues. CDR3 sequence reads: CASSDGRAHEQYF. CDR3 DNA sequence: TGTGCCAGCTCTGACGGGAGGGCCCACGAGCAGTACTTC.

J is TRBJ2-3 and V is TRBV29-1, with 8 bases identical to TRBD1. CDR1 is SQVTM, CDR2 ANQGSEA, per germline. Trimming at V came to 8 bases and at J to 5 bases, leaving 12 bases not matched to a gene. The length of the CDR3 is 14 residues. Here the CDR3 DNA reads TGCAGCCTTCAGGGGGCCGGTCATGGAGATACGCAGTATTTT. Protein: CSLQGAGHGDTQYF.

The chain uses TRBV29-1 and TRBJ2-7, with 8 bases aligning to TRBD1. V was clipped by 3 bases and J by 2 bases; unmatched bases: 0. This CDR3 is 12 amino acids long. The germline V gene encodes CDR1 SQVTM and CDR2 ANQGSEA. The CDR3 DNA is TGCAGCGTTGAGGACAGGGCCTACGAGCAGTACTTC. Translating gives CSVEDRAYEQYF.

V is TRBV2 and J is TRBJ2-7, with no clear D. The CDR3 covers 12 residues. Germline V gene lookup returns CDR1 SNHLY and CDR2 FYNNEI. V dropped 5 bases and J dropped 0 bases, with 5 bases sitting between them. The DNA of the CDR3 is TGTGCCAGCAGTTTTACCTCCTACGAGCAGTACTTC. Translating it yields CASSFTSYEQYF.

The chain uses TRBV7-2 and TRBJ2-1; perhaps TRBD1 as D (6 bases). V lost 1 base, J lost 0 bases, and 13 bases lay in between. Germline V gene lookup returns CDR1 SGHTA and CDR2 FQGNSA. The CDR3 is made up of 17 amino acids. The CDR3 DNA reads as TGTGCCAGCAGCTTAGTCGGGACAAGGAGCTCCTACAATGAGCAGTTCTTC. This codes for CASSLVGTRSSYNEQFF.

DNA of the CDR3: TGTGCCAGCAGCTTAGAGGCGATTAACTATGGCTACACCTTC. Translated: CASSLEAINYGYTF. The chain carries TRBV11-2 and TRBJ1-2; D is unresolved. V lost 0 bases and J lost 1, with 6 bases in between. CDR1 SGHAT and CDR2 FQNNGV come from the germline V gene. CDR3 size: 14 residues.

This clone has just one count. This chain uses TRBV7-2 with TRBJ2-3; D perhaps matches TRBD1 (7 bases). This CDR3 region has 16 residues. The germline CDR1 and CDR2 sequences are SGHTA and FQGNSA. Trimming left V 0 bases short and J 6 bases short, with 16 bases between. The CDR3: CASSLARGVPPDTQYF. The CDR3 bases are TGTGCCAGCAGCTTAGCCAGGGGGGTACCCCCGGATACGCAGTATTTT.

This clone was seen only once. The chain carries TRBV11-3 and TRBJ2-7, with D perhaps TRBD2 (6 bases). The V gene's germline CDR1 is SGHNT and CDR2 YENEEA. CDR3 length: 18 amino acids. Trimming removed 1 base from V and 0 bases from J, with 19 bases in between. The CDR3 DNA reads TGTGCCAGCAGCTTAGTCAGTTTGCGGGGAGTAGGCTCCTACGAGCAGTACTTC. Protein sequence: CASSLVSLRGVGSYEQYF.